This T cell receptor (beta chain) was sequenced for a study of molecular identifiers for immune sequencing clone quantification. Looking at the study overall: Four portions were sequenced after RNA from approximately 22,000 or 94,000 naive CD8 cells was split five ways in replicates. General study results and limits: Barcode sharing among identical TCR molecules could make large clones appear smaller.

Sorting recovered naive CD8 T cells on a CD8+CD4-CCR7+CD45RA+ profile. The table lists this clonotype with a few counts. Its cognate antigen is unknown. Both previously described methods and listed TCR primers were employed to make bulk TCR libraries. TCRdb re-called the PCR reads with MiXCR, one entry per CDR3 protein. Found here are some 680,000 distinct CDR3 sequences, over 25% of them singletons; the top ten hold 0.78%. V was shortened by 2 bases and J by 8 bases, with 11 bases between the two germline ends. CDR1 and CDR2 (germline): SGHDT, YYEEEE. The CDR3 extends over 13 amino acids. The chain carries TRBV5-6 and TRBJ2-1, with unresolved D. The source material was naive CD8+ T cells from blood, with Jurkat cell RNA spiked in. The subset here: FACS-sorted CD8+CD4-CCR7+CD45RA+ naive T cells. This clonotype was obtained from a human donor in good health. Some libraries in this study had Jurkat cell RNA spiked in. The DNA for the CDR3 is TGTGCCAGCAGCTTTAGGGTTCGGGATGAGCAGTTCTTC. This codes for CASSFRVRDEQFF. Full variable domain (outside the CDR3, taken from reference TRBV5-6 and TRBJ2-1): DAGVTQSPTHLIKTRGQQVTLRCSPKSGHDTVSWYQQALGQGPQFIFQYYEEEERQRGNFPDRFSGHQFPNYSSELNVNALLLGDSALYLCASSFRVRDEQFFGPGTRLTVL.